This T cell receptor beta chain was captured by sequencing in a study of T cells after yellow fever vaccination. Study-wide results and caveats: A weaker but faster secondary response was observed, peaking on day 5 versus 15. Clonotype sharing between CD4 and CD8 compartments was small.

Germline assignment: CDR1 KGHSH and CDR2 LQKENI. CDR3 size: 12 residues. Trimming shortened V by 5 bases and J by 5 bases, and 9 bases separated the two germline ends. As concerns this clonotype: What it binds is not known.

TCRdb processed the 5' RACE reads anew with MiXCR; each CDR3 protein has one entry. The top ten hold 36% of the sample, which has 150,000 to 200,000 distinct CDR3 sequences, approximately 10% seen once. The genes are TRBV18 and TRBJ2-5, with D maybe TRBD2 (5 bases). The clonotype originates from a man younger than 30 who received the YFV17D yellow fever vaccine. The material was CD8+ T cells sorted from PBMCs, obtained 15 days after the yellow fever booster vaccination. The CDR3 loop is CASSTRGETQYF. In DNA form, the CDR3 reads TGTGCCAGCTCAACGCGCGGGGAGACCCAGTACTTC. Looking up the rest from reference TRBV18 and TRBJ2-5 gives the full variable domain: NAGVMQNPRHLVRRRGQEARLRCSPMKGHSHVYWYRQLPEEGLKFMVYLQKENIIDESGMPKERFSAEFPKEGPSILRIQQVVRGDSAAYFCASSTRGETQYFGPGTRLLVL.